This T cell receptor beta chain was sequenced for a study of blood T cell repertoires in COVID-19. The wider study: Both acute and convalescent COVID-19 samples were obtained from the United States, Italy and Spain. T cells, B-cell-depleted T cells, or PBMCs supplied cDNA or gDNA.

Germline V gene lookup returns CDR1 KGHSH and CDR2 LQKENI. This CDR3 spans 17 amino acids. Trimming removed 3 bases from V and 1 base from J; junction bases left unmatched: 7. Data came from immunoSEQ multiplex PCR; TCRdb stores just in-frame clones and leaves some out. Of some 200,000 clones in the sample, around 83% were seen once. The receptor comes from a woman aged 40 to 49 with acute or convalescent COVID-19. This sequence joins TRBV18 and TRBJ2-2, with TRBD1 matching over 8 bases. Sequenced material: peripheral blood. The CDR3 sequence: CASSPIRGLKNTGELFF. The CDR3 nucleotides read TGTGCCAGCTCACCTATCAGGGGGCTAAAGAACACCGGGGAGCTGTTTTTT.